Below, 4 T cell receptor beta chains from the same sample are listed, as sequenced in a study of cytomegalovirus exposure and HLA in healthy donors. Researchers ran the PCR with 60 Vbeta and 13 Jbeta primers. Clones were read by immunoSEQ multiplex PCR, and TCRdb kept only the in-frame ones, dropping some. In the table there are 160,000 or so clones, around 88% of which are singletons. Sequenced material: PBMCs. These TCRs come from a woman aged 25 to 45 in good health and CMV-seronegative.

The chain employs TRBV9 and TRBJ2-1, with D unclear. The CDR3 consists of 15 residues. Trimming cost V 4 bases and J 9 bases, with 20 bases left between them. Germline V gives CDR1 SGDLS, CDR2 YYNGEE. In DNA, the CDR3 is TGTGCCAGCAGCCTCGACCCCGATCCTAGGATTGAGCAGTTCTTC. This translates into CASSLDPDPRIEQFF. Using reference TRBV9 and TRBJ2-1 for the parts outside the CDR3, the full variable domain is DSGVTQTPKHLITATGQRVTLRCSPRSGDLSVYWYQQSLDQGLQFLIQYYNGEERAKGNILERFSAQQFPDLHSELNLSSLELGDSALYFCASSLDPDPRIEQFFGPGTRLTVL.

The chain couples TRBV11-2 to TRBJ1-4, with a possible D match to TRBD1 (5 bases). V lost 4 bases and J 7 bases, leaving 16 bases between the germline ends. The CDR3 consists of 15 residues. CDR1 and CDR2 (germline): SGHAT, FQNNGV. CDR3 amino acids: CASSSRRRGGEKLFF. CDR3 nucleotides: TGTGCCAGCAGCTCCCGGAGGCGGGGGGGTGAAAAACTGTTTTTT.

This clone was detected only once. This sequence joins TRBV7-2 and TRBJ2-7; 12 bases fit TRBD2. This CDR3 has 14 residues. CDR1 and CDR2 from the germline V gene are SGHTA and FQGNSA. J was trimmed by 8 bases and V by 1 base; bases with no gene match: 3. CDR3 amino acids: CASSLGLAGGKQYF. In DNA form, the CDR3 reads TGTGCCAGCAGCTTAGGGCTAGCGGGGGGGAAGCAGTACTTC.

The V gene is TRBV21-1, the J gene TRBJ2-1; the D call TRBD1 from the table was never checked on the DNA. TRBV21-1 is flagged as a pseudogene. The CDR3 is 16 amino acids. The CDR3 loop reads CASSKVGTGWFNEQFF. CDR3 nucleotides: TGTGCCAGCAGCAAAGTGGGGACAGGGTGGTTCAATGAGCAGTTCTTC.